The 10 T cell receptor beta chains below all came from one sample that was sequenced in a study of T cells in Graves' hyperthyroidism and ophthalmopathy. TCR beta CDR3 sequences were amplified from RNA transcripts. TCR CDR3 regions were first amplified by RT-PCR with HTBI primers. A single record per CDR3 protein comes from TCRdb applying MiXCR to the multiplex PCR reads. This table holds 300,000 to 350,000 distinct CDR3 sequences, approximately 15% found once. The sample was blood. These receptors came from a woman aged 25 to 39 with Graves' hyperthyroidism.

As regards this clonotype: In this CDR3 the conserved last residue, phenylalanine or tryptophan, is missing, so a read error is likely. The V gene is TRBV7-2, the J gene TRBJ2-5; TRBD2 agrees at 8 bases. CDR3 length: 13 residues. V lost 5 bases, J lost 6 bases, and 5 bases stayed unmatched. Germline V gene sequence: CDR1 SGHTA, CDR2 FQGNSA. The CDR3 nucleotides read TGTGCCAGCAGCGTCGGGGGGGGAAAGACCCAGTACCTC. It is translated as CASSVGGGKTQYL.

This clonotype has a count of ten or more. The CDR3 DNA reads as TGTGCCAGCAGCTTAGTATGGGGGGCCCTCTCCTACAATGAGCAGTTCTTC. Translated, it gives CASSLVWGALSYNEQFF. The chain couples TRBV7-8 to TRBJ2-1; D tentatively reads TRBD1 or TRBD2 (6 bases each). The germline CDR1 and CDR2 sequences are SGHVS and FQNEAQ. The CDR3 length is 17 residues. The ends were cut back, 1 base at V and 0 bases at J, with 13 bases in the middle.

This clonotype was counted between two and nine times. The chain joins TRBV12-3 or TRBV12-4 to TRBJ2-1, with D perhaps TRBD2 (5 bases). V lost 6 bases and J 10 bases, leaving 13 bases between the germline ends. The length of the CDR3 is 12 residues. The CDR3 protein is CASSSDFAEQFF. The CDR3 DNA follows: TGTGCCAGCAGCTCGGACTTTGCCGAGCAGTTCTTC.

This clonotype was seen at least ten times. The CDR3 DNA reads TGTGCCAGCAGTGAACAGGGCACCGGGGAGCTGTTTTTT. Amino acids: CASSEQGTGELFF. The chain is built from TRBV2 and TRBJ2-2; tentatively, D is TRBD1 (5 bases). This CDR3 has 13 residues. The V end was cut by 2 bases, the J end by 4 bases, with 5 bases between. Germline V CDR1 and CDR2: SNHLY, FYNNEI.

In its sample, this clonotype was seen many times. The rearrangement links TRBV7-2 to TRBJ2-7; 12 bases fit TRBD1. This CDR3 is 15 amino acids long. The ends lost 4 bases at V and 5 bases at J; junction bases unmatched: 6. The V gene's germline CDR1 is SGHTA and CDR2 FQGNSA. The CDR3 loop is CASSSPGQGAHEQYF. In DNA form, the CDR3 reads TGTGCCAGCAGCTCACCGGGACAGGGGGCGCACGAGCAGTACTTC.

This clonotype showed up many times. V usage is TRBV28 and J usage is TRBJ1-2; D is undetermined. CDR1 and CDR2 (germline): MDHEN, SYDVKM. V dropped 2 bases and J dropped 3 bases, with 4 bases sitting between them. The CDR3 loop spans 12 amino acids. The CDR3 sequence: CASSLNHYGYTF. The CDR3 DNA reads TGTGCCAGCAGTTTAAACCACTATGGCTACACCTTC.

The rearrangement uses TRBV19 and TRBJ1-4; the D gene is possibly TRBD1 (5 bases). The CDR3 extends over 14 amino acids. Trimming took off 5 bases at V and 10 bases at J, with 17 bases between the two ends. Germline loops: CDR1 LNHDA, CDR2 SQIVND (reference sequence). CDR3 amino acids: CASSADNQHGKLFF. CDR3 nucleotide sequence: TGTGCCAGTAGTGCGGACAATCAGCATGGAAAACTGTTTTTT.

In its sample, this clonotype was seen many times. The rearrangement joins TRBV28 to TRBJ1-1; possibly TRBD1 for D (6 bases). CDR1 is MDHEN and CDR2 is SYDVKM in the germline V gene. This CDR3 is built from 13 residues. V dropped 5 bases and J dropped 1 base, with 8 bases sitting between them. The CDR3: CASSPGANTEAFF. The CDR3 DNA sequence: TGTGCCAGCAGTCCAGGGGCGAACACTGAAGCTTTCTTT.

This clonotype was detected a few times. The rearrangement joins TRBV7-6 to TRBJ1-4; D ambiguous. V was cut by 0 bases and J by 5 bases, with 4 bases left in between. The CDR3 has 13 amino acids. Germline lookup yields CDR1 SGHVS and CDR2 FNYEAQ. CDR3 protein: CASSLAVNEKLFF. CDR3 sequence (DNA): TGTGCCAGCAGCTTAGCAGTGAATGAAAAACTGTTTTTT.

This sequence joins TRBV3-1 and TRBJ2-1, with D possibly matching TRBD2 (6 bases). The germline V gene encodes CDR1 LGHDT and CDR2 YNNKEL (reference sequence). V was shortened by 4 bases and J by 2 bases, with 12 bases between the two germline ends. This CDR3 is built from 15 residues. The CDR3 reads CASSPRLAPYNEQFF. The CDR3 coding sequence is TGTGCCAGCAGCCCCCGGCTAGCGCCCTACAATGAGCAGTTCTTC.